This TCR beta chain was documented in a study of cytomegalovirus exposure and HLA in healthy donors. Researchers ran the PCR with 60 Vbeta and 13 Jbeta primers. The repertoire was sequenced with immunoSEQ multiplex PCR; TCRdb's copy has only in-frame clones and lacks some. The sample has over 100,000 clones, about 9.1% seen once. A word on this clone: What it binds is not known.

The V and J ends lost 4 bases and 10 bases respectively, with 15 bases between them. The CDR3 length is 14 residues. Germline V CDR1 and CDR2: SGHDT, YYEEEE. Study-wide findings and caveats: Being productive about 87% or about 30% of the time was typical of most TCR beta V segments in an earlier analysis. As a later analysis revealed, the rate of TCR association differed by HLA locus, with DRB1 most and HLA-C fewest. The authors judged a highly shared variant cluster likely a sequencing artifact.

The genes are TRBV5-6 and TRBJ1-6, with a possible D match to TRBD1 (5 bases). The sequence was obtained from a woman between 40 and 50 years old in good health and CMV-seropositive. Sequencing was carried out using PBMCs. DNA of the CDR3: TGTGCCAGCAGCCGGCAGGGATTCACGTCACCCCTCCACTTT. Its translation: CASSRQGFTSPLHF. The variable domain in full, with the rest retrieved from reference TRBV5-6 and TRBJ1-6, is DAGVTQSPTHLIKTRGQQVTLRCSPKSGHDTVSWYQQALGQGPQFIFQYYEEEERQRGNFPDRFSGHQFPNYSSELNVNALLLGDSALYLCASSRQGFTSPLHFGNGTRLTVT.